This T cell receptor beta chain derives from a study of blood T cell repertoires in COVID-19. Repertoires were generated with immunoSEQ multiplex PCR, while TCRdb's copy carries only in-frame clones and drops some. There are under 45,000 clones in the sample; around four fifths occur only once, and under 55% lies in the top ten. With V trimmed by 5 bases and J by 1 base, 7 bases remained unmatched. The CDR3 is made up of 15 amino acids. The germline V gene has CDR1 SGHAT and CDR2 FQNNGV. This chain links TRBV11-2 with TRBJ1-1; 7 nucleotides agree with TRBD1. Sequencing input: peripheral blood. The clonotype was recovered from an elderly woman with active or convalescent COVID-19. The CDR3 reads CASSHTGTANTEAFF. DNA for the CDR3: TGTGCCAGCAGCCATACCGGGACAGCGAACACTGAAGCTTTCTTT.